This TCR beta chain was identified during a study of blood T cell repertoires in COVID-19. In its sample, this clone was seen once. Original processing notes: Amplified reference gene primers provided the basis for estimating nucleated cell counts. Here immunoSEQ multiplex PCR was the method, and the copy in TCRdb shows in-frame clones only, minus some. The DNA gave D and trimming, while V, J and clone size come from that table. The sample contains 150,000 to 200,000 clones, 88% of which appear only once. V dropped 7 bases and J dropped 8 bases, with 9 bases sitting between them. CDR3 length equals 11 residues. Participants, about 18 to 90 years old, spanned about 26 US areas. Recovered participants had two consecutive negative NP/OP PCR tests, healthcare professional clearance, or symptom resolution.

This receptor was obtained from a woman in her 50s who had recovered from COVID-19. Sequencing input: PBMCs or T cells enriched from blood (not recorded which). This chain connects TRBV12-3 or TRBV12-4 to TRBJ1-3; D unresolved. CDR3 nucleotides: TGTGCCAGCATGGAGTCGGACACCATATATTTT. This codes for CASMESDTIYF.